The subject of this entry is one T cell receptor beta chain. Its antigen remains unidentified. The data stem from a study of cytomegalovirus exposure and HLA in healthy donors. Looked up from germline, CDR1 is MNHEY and CDR2 is SVGAGI. The length of the CDR3 is 13 residues. The germline V and J ends were trimmed by 6 bases and 1 base, with 9 bases remaining between them. Donors showed nominal health when sampled, although they likely had unrecorded immune exposures. General study points: Several of the most significant clusters appeared, in a later analysis, to be linked to common viral pathogens. Rarity held for most TCR sequences, but there were some public TCRs that occurred in many donors.

Vbeta (60) and Jbeta (13) primers were used in the PCR. Assay: immunoSEQ multiplex PCR; the TCRdb copy retains only in-frame clones and omits some. The sample has 120,000 or so clones, around 75% seen once. Input material: PBMCs. This sequence joins TRBV6-5 and TRBJ1-2; no firm D call. The sequence came from a woman between 50 and 59 years old in good health and CMV-seropositive. CDR3 sequence: CASSPDINYGYTF. As DNA, the CDR3 is TGTGCCAGCAGCCCCGACATTAACTATGGCTACACCTTC.